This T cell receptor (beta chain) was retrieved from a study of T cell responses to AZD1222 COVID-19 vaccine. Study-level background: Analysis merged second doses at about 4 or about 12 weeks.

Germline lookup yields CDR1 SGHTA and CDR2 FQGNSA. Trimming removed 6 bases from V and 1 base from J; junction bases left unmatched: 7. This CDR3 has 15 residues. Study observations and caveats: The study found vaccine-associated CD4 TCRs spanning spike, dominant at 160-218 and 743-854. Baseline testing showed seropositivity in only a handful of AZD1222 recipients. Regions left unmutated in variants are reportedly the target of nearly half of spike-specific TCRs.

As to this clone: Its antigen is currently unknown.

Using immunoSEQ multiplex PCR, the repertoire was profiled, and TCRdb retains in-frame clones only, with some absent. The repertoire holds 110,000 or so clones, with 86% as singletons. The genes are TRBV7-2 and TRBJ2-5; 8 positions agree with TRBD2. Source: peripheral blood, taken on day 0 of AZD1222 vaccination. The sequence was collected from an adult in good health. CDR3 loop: CASRTFRGGQETQYF. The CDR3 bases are TGTGCCAGCAGGACCTTTCGGGGGGGCCAAGAGACCCAGTACTTC. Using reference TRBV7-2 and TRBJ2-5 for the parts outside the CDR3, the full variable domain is GAGVSQSPSNKVTEKGKDVELRCDPISGHTALYWYRQSLGQGLEFLIYFQGNSAPDKSGLPSDRFSAERTGGSVSTLTIQRTQQEDSAVYLCASRTFRGGQETQYFGPGTRLLVL.